This T cell receptor beta chain appears in the sequencing data of a study of T cells in Graves' hyperthyroidism and ophthalmopathy. The study's findings and limits: The model anticipated ophthalmopathy a median about six months pre-onset.

Researchers took RNA transcripts and amplified the TCR beta CDR3 regions from them. HTBI primers were employed in a first-round RT-PCR of the TCR CDR3. Via MiXCR, TCRdb re-called the multiplex PCR reads, giving one row per CDR3 protein. Here the sample spans over 250,000 distinct CDR3 sequences, over 15% being singletons. The CDR3 contains 12 residues. V shed 0 bases and J shed 7 bases, with 7 bases lying between them. Germline loops: CDR1 SGHRS, CDR2 YFSETQ. For the diagnoses, clinical symptoms, serum thyroxine and TRAb, thyroid ultrasound and orbital computed tomography were used. The table lists this clonotype with many counts. Its antigen is undetermined.

The TCR comes from a woman aged 60-75 years with Graves' ophthalmopathy. The sequenced material came from blood. The V gene is TRBV5-1, the J gene TRBJ1-2; no definite D call. CDR3 sequence reads: CASSLAMIGYTF. DNA of the CDR3: TGCGCCAGCAGCTTGGCAATGATTGGCTACACCTTC.